Detailed here is one TCR beta chain. Its antigen is still unknown. These data come from a study of T cell responses to AZD1222 COVID-19 vaccine. Study outcomes and limitations: In a largely white British group with more females than males, clonal diversity was possibly underestimated. Only after the peak T cell response were repertoires sampled. Across the whole spike, CD4 TCRs peaked at regions 160-218 and 743-854. Increased Spike-specific TCR breadth and depth were observed after two AZD1222 doses.

There are 15 residues in the CDR3. The germline V and J ends were trimmed by 5 bases and 2 bases, with 14 bases remaining between them. The V gene's germline CDR1 is KGHSH and CDR2 LQKENI. This table comes from immunoSEQ multiplex PCR, and its TCRdb copy is limited to in-frame clones, with some not included. The sample records roughly 150,000 clones, 87% being singletons. This sequence was found in an adult who received the AZD1222 COVID-19 vaccine. The chain uses TRBV18 and TRBJ2-3; D remains ambiguous. Sequencing used peripheral blood, obtained 28 days after the second AZD1222 dose. The CDR3 sequence is CASSSDGVPTDTQYF. The DNA of the CDR3 is TGTGCCAGCTCATCCGACGGAGTTCCCACAGATACGCAGTATTTT.